These 26 T cell receptor beta chains were all obtained from the same sample, sequenced in a study of blood T cell repertoires in COVID-19. Assay used: immunoSEQ multiplex PCR; TCRdb lists only in-frame clones, some missing. Counted here are fewer than 45,000 clones, 85% occurring once; the ten biggest clones make up about 15%. The sequencing sample was made of peripheral blood. The receptors stem from a human donor in a cohort sampled during active COVID-19.

The chain carries TRBV19 and TRBJ2-7; D perhaps matches TRBD1 (6 bases). Between the trimmed V and J ends, which lost 5 bases and 3 bases, there was a span of 11 bases. Germline V gives CDR1 LNHDA, CDR2 SQIVND (reference sequence). CDR3 length: 13 amino acids. The CDR3 reads CASSEQGSYEQYF. The DNA of the CDR3 is TGTGCCAGTAGTGAACAGGGAAGCTACGAGCAGTACTTC. The complete variable domain, with remaining parts taken from reference TRBV19 and TRBJ2-7, reads DGGITQSPKYLFRKEGQNVTLSCEQNLNHDAMYWYRQDPGQGLRLIYYSQIVNDFQKGDIAEGYSVSREKKESFPLTVTSAQKNPTAFYLCASSEQGSYEQYFGPGTRLTVT.

This clone has just one count. V is TRBV5-1 and J is TRBJ2-1; D is possibly TRBD2 (7 bases). The V gene lost 3 bases and the J gene lost 3 bases, with 16 bases spanning the gap. The V gene's germline CDR1 is SGHRS and CDR2 YFSETQ. The CDR3 consists of 16 residues. The CDR3 protein is CASSSGGGAFYNEQFF. In DNA form, the CDR3 reads TGCGCCAGCAGCTCCGGAGGGGGGGCCTTCTACAATGAGCAGTTCTTC.

The chain uses TRBV9 and TRBJ1-1; D unresolved. V lost 4 bases and J 0 bases, leaving 10 bases between the germline ends. Germline CDR1 and CDR2: SGDLS and YYNGEE. This CDR3 spans 14 amino acids. In nucleotides, the CDR3 is TGTGCCAGCAGCCCACTCCTAATGAACACTGAAGCTTTCTTT. Translated: CASSPLLMNTEAFF.

This clone turned up a few times. The chain is built from TRBV13 and TRBJ1-1; D may be TRBD1 (6 bases). The CDR3 has 12 residues. Per germline, CDR1 PRHDT and CDR2 FYEKMQ (reference sequence). Deletions cut 5 bases from V and 5 bases from J, with 9 bases between. The CDR3 nucleotides are TGTGCCAGCAGCATACAGGGAACTGAAGCTTTCTTT. Amino acids: CASSIQGTEAFF.

This clone occurred once. The chain carries TRBV4-2 and TRBJ1-1; 10 positions agree with TRBD1. Trimming removed 4 bases from V and 6 bases from J; junction bases left unmatched: 8. The V gene's germline CDR1 is LGHNA and CDR2 YNFKEQ. This CDR3 has 15 amino acids. CDR3 in amino acids: CASSRDRGGVSEAFF. The CDR3 DNA is TGTGCCAGCAGCCGGGACAGGGGAGGGGTGTCTGAAGCTTTCTTT.

The chain has TRBV5-5 and TRBJ1-5; 8 bases are shared with TRBD1. Germline values: CDR1 SGHKS, CDR2 YYEKEE (reference sequence). This CDR3 region has 14 residues. The ends lost 4 bases at V and 7 bases at J; junction bases unmatched: 7. CDR3 sequence reads: CASSPGQVLQPQHF. The CDR3 DNA reads TGTGCCAGCAGCCCGGGACAGGTTTTGCAGCCCCAGCATTTT.

This clone came up a few times. The V call is TRBV4-1, the J call TRBJ1-1; perhaps TRBD1 as D (6 bases). Germline CDR1 and CDR2: MGHRA and YSYEKL. V lost 2 bases to trimming and J lost 6 bases, with 10 bases between them. The CDR3 spans 13 residues. CDR3 DNA sequence: TGCGCCAGCAGCCAACAGGGGTGGTCTGAAGCTTTCTTT. Translation: CASSQQGWSEAFF.

This clone occurred once. The rearrangement uses TRBV19 and TRBJ1-2; possible D gene TRBD1, 5 bases. CDR3 length: 14 amino acids. The V and J ends lost 3 bases and 8 bases respectively, with 16 bases between them. Germline CDR1 reads LNHDA; CDR2 reads SQIVND (reference sequence). The CDR3 DNA is TGTGCCAGTAGTATTCCAGGGAGGTCTTGGGGCTACACCTTC. Residues: CASSIPGRSWGYTF.

The chain is built from TRBV15 and TRBJ1-2; D uncertain. Trimming shortened V by 0 bases and J by 4 bases, and 12 bases separated the two germline ends. CDR3 length equals 15 residues. Germline V gene data show CDR1 as LNHNV and CDR2 as YYDKDF (reference sequence). The CDR3 region has the DNA TGTGCCACCAGCAGAGATGACGGGAACTTCTATGGCTACACCTTC. It encodes CATSRDDGNFYGYTF.

The rearrangement uses TRBV6-2 or TRBV6-3 and TRBJ2-1, with 10 bases fitting TRBD2. CDR3 length: 17 amino acids. V was clipped by 6 bases and J by 0 bases; unmatched bases: 8. CDR1 is MNHEY and CDR2 is SVGEGT in the germline V gene. The CDR3 DNA reads as TGTGCCAGCAGCTGGACTAGCGGCACCAGCTCCTACAATGAGCAGTTCTTC. This sequence encodes CASSWTSGTSSYNEQFF.

The genes are TRBV27 and TRBJ2-2; tentative D call: TRBD1 (5 bases). This CDR3 is 14 amino acids long. Trimming took off 4 bases at V and 5 bases at J, with 11 bases between the two ends. The germline gives CDR1 MNHEY, CDR2 SMNVEV (reference sequence). CDR3 loop: CASSYRLETGELFF. In DNA form, the CDR3 reads TGTGCCAGCAGTTACAGGCTGGAAACCGGGGAGCTGTTTTTT.

The V gene is TRBV6-4, the J gene TRBJ1-6; TRBD1 might be the D (5 bases). The V end was cut by 6 bases, the J end by 0 bases, with 9 bases between. Germline V lookup: CDR1 MRHNA, CDR2 SNTAGT. The CDR3 consists of 15 residues. In DNA form, the CDR3 reads TGTGCCAGCAGGGGGGGGTCCTCCTATAATTCACCCCTCCACTTT. Protein: CASRGGSSYNSPLHF.

J is TRBJ2-3 and V is TRBV30, with D hard to call. V was pared by 5 bases and J by 0 bases, with 3 bases between. CDR3 length: 11 residues. CDR1 is GTSNPN, CDR2 SVGIG, per germline (reference sequence). DNA of the CDR3: TGTGCCTGGGGCAGCACAGATACGCAGTATTTT. Translating it yields CAWGSTDTQYF.

This clone is a singleton in its sample. This chain links TRBV14 with TRBJ2-7; TRBD1 might be the D (6 bases). Trimming took off 0 bases at V and 2 bases at J, with 11 bases between the two ends. The CDR3 sequence is 15 residues long. Looked up from germline, CDR1 is SGHDN and CDR2 is FVKESK. The CDR3 region is CASSQDLGDTYEQYF. The CDR3 DNA reads TGTGCCAGCAGCCAAGATCTCGGGGACACCTACGAGCAGTACTTC.

This rearrangement joins TRBV5-1 to TRBJ2-5, with 9 nucleotides matching TRBD1. V shed 4 bases, J shed 2 bases, and the junction held 9 bases outside the gene matches. The CDR3 is made up of 16 amino acids. CDR1 is SGHRS and CDR2 is YFSETQ in the germline V gene. The CDR3: CASSPSAGQGQETQYF. CDR3 nucleotide sequence: TGCGCCAGCAGCCCCTCCGCCGGACAGGGGCAAGAGACCCAGTACTTC. The variable domain in full, completed from reference TRBV5-1 and TRBJ2-5, reads KAGVTQTPRYLIKTRGQQVTLSCSPISGHRSVSWYQQTPGQGLQFLFEYFSETQRNKGNFPGRFSGRQFSNSRSEMNVSTLELGDSALYLCASSPSAGQGQETQYFGPGTRLLVL.

The chain joins TRBV6-4 to TRBJ2-1, with 13 nucleotides matching TRBD2. Germline CDR1 is MRHNA and CDR2 is SNTAGT. This CDR3 is built from 17 residues. After removal of 0 bases from V and 6 bases from J, the junction contained 5 bases not matched to a gene. For the CDR3, the DNA is TGTGCCAGCAGTGACTCTACTAGCGGGGGGGAGCTCAATGAGCAGTTCTTC. The encoded protein is CASSDSTSGGELNEQFF.

The chain is built from TRBV7-6 and TRBJ2-7; 10 bases are a match to TRBD1. The CDR3 is 14 amino acids. V trimming: 5 bases; J trimming: 4 bases; junction bases outside the gene matches: 5. CDR1 SGHVS and CDR2 FNYEAQ come from the germline V gene. Written as DNA, the CDR3 is TGTGCCAGCAGCAGTCGGGACAGGGGTTACGAGCAGTACTTC. Translating it yields CASSSRDRGYEQYF.

The V and J genes are TRBV4-3 and TRBJ2-3; tentatively, D is TRBD1 (6 bases). CDR1 is LGHNA, CDR2 YSLEER, per germline. The CDR3 spans 17 residues. The V end lost 0 bases, the J end lost 0 bases, and 13 bases lay between the germline ends. DNA of the CDR3: TGCGCCAGCAGCCAAGATCACGGGCAGGGGAGCACAGATACGCAGTATTTT. It encodes CASSQDHGQGSTDTQYF.

The CDR3: CASSPQGSYYNEQFF. The DNA of the CDR3 is TGCGCCAGCAGCCCTCAGGGTAGCTACTACAATGAGCAGTTCTTC. V and J are TRBV5-1 and TRBJ2-1; D possibly corresponds to TRBD1 (5 bases). V was cut by 4 bases and J by 3 bases, with 14 bases left in between. Germline assignment: CDR1 SGHRS and CDR2 YFSETQ. This CDR3 comprises 15 residues.

The chain links TRBV6-5 to TRBJ2-7, with TRBD1 identical over 8 bases. V lost 6 bases, J lost 3 bases, and 7 bases stayed unmatched. There are 14 residues in the CDR3. Germline loops: CDR1 MNHEY, CDR2 SVGAGI. CDR3 nucleotides: TGTGCCAGCAGGGGACAGGCAAGAGGCTACGAGCAGTACTTC. Translated, it gives CASRGQARGYEQYF.

The chain couples TRBV12-5 to TRBJ1-5, with D tentatively TRBD1 (6 bases). The germline V gene has CDR1 LGHNT and CDR2 FRNRAP. V was clipped by 4 bases and J by 0 bases, with 10 bases between them. CDR3 length equals 15 residues. CDR3 loop: CASGSGVYSNQPQHF. The CDR3 DNA reads as TGTGCTAGTGGTTCAGGGGTTTATAGCAATCAGCCCCAGCATTTT.

This chain connects TRBV19 to TRBJ2-3; a weak D match, TRBD2 (6 bases). Looked up from germline, CDR1 is LNHDA and CDR2 is SQIVND (reference sequence). V lost 5 bases and J 6 bases, leaving 12 bases between the germline ends. The CDR3 contains 13 residues. The CDR3 DNA is TGTGCCAGTAGTCAGGCGGGACCCGATACGCAGTATTTT. Amino acids: CASSQAGPDTQYF.

This CDR3 reads CASSSGVINYGYTF. CDR3 nucleotides: TGTGCCAGCAGCTCGGGGGTTATTAACTATGGCTACACCTTC. The chain uses TRBV7-8 and TRBJ1-2, with a tentative D call TRBD1 (5 bases). Trimming took off 4 bases at V and 1 base at J, with 10 bases between the two ends. This CDR3 contains 14 residues. Germline-derived CDR1 and CDR2 are SGHVS and FQNEAQ. The variable domain in full, completed from reference TRBV7-8 and TRBJ1-2, reads GAGVSQSPRYKVAKRGQDVALRCDPISGHVSLFWYQQALGQGPEFLTYFQNEAQLDKSGLPSDRFFAERPEGSVSTLKIQRTQQEDSAVYLCASSSGVINYGYTFGSGTRLTVV.

CDR3 coding DNA: TGCGCCAGCAGCCCTGGAGCTAGCGGTTCCTACAATGAGCAGTTCTTC. Its translation: CASSPGASGSYNEQFF. The chain links TRBV4-1 to TRBJ2-1; 7 nucleotides match TRBD2. The V segment lost 4 bases and the J segment 1 base; nucleotides outside the gene matches: 7. Per the germline V gene, CDR1 is MGHRA and CDR2 is YSYEKL. The CDR3 covers 16 residues.

The chain links TRBV2 to TRBJ2-5; no firm D call. Trimming took 5 bases from V and 5 from J, leaving 6 bases between them. This CDR3 region has 11 residues. The germline V gene has CDR1 SNHLY and CDR2 FYNNEI. The CDR3 reads CASSPEETQYF. As DNA, the CDR3 is TGTGCCAGCAGTCCCGAGGAGACCCAGTACTTC.

V and J are TRBV3-1 (or the pseudogene TRBV3-2) and TRBJ2-1, with D possibly TRBD1 on 5 matching bases. Trimming stripped 11 bases from V and 5 bases from J, with 16 bases between. The germline gives CDR1 LGHDT, CDR2 YNNKEL (reference sequence). The CDR3 contains 13 residues. The CDR3 here is CALREDSDNEQFF. Written as DNA, the CDR3 is TGTGCCCTTAGAGAAGACAGCGACAATGAGCAGTTCTTC.